What follows are 5 T cell receptor beta chains derived from one specimen sequenced in a study of cytomegalovirus exposure and HLA in healthy donors. The PCR contained 60 Vbeta and 13 Jbeta primers. TCRdb keeps only in-frame clones here, not all; method: immunoSEQ multiplex PCR. The sample lists under 200,000 clones; approximately 80% were seen once. The sample taken for sequencing was PBMCs. The receptors derive from a man aged 45 to 65 in good health and CMV-seropositive.

This rearrangement joins TRBV30 to TRBJ1-2; 8 bases are a match to TRBD1. Losses at the gene ends were 3 bases for V and 7 bases for J; bases not matched to a gene: 13. Germline-derived CDR1 and CDR2 are GTSNPN and SVGIG (reference sequence). The CDR3 is made up of 15 amino acids. The DNA for the CDR3 is TGTGCCTGGAGGGGGACAGGCTGGGATTGGGCTGGCTACACCTTC. This translates into CAWRGTGWDWAGYTF.

The chain has TRBV10-3 and TRBJ2-3; TRBD1 agrees at 7 bases. The CDR3 runs 15 residues. Germline V lookup: CDR1 ENHRY, CDR2 SYGVKD. V lost 0 bases to trimming and J lost 4 bases; unmatched junction nucleotides: 4. CDR3 region: CAISESPGGADTQYF. The CDR3 bases are TGTGCCATCAGTGAGTCGCCAGGGGGTGCAGATACGCAGTATTTT.

J is TRBJ2-3 and V is TRBV18; tentative D call: TRBD2 (5 bases). Trimming shortened V by 0 bases and J by 2 bases, and 12 bases separated the two germline ends. Germline CDR1 and CDR2: KGHSH and LQKENI. The CDR3 is 16 amino acids. The CDR3 DNA sequence: TGTGCCAGCTCACCACCGGCTAGCACCTTCACAGATACGCAGTATTTT. The encoded protein is CASSPPASTFTDTQYF.

V usage is TRBV6-1 and J usage is TRBJ2-2, with 7 bases fitting TRBD1. CDR1 and CDR2 (germline): MNHNS, SASEGT. This CDR3 spans 14 amino acids. CDR3 residues: CGLRQGPNTGELFF. The CDR3 nucleotides read TGTGGATTAAGACAGGGACCGAACACCGGGGAGCTGTTTTTT.

CDR3 in amino acids: CASSLEGQGRVQFF. Here the CDR3 DNA reads TGTGCCAGCAGCTTAGAGGGACAGGGGAGGGTGCAGTTCTTC. V and J are TRBV7-9 and TRBJ2-1; TRBD1 matches at 10 bases. The germline V gene encodes CDR1 SEHNR and CDR2 FQNEAQ (reference sequence). The trim removed 1 base at V and 12 bases at J, leaving 6 bases unmatched. CDR3 length: 14 residues.